The 3 T cell receptor beta chains listed next were all sequenced from one sample in a study of identical twins. One entry per CDR3 protein, called by TCRdb with MiXCR from the 5' RACE reads. The sample records approximately 1.8 million distinct CDR3 sequences, more than 30% being singletons. The sample taken for sequencing was cord blood. All receptors derive from a newborn girl in good health.

The table lists this clonotype with a count of one. CDR3 DNA: TGCAGTGCTAGAGAGGAACTAGCGGGAGGACATGAGCAGTACTTC. This translates into CSAREELAGGHEQYF. The rearrangement links TRBV20-1 to TRBJ2-5; TRBD2 matches 12 bases. The CDR3 length is 15 residues. Germline V CDR1 and CDR2: DFQATT, SNEGSKA (reference sequence). Trimming took 0 bases from V and 11 from J; bases not matched to a gene: 10.

The chain is built from TRBV28 and TRBJ2-7, with 11 bases identical to TRBD1. The CDR3 loop spans 19 amino acids. The V and J ends lost 5 bases and 4 bases, in that order; junction bases with no gene match: 19. The germline gives CDR1 MDHEN, CDR2 SYDVKM. The CDR3: CASSPPSRDRGGIGYEQYF. CDR3 in DNA: TGTGCCAGCAGTCCCCCTTCGCGGGACAGGGGGGGAATCGGTTACGAGCAGTACTTC.

The chain is built from TRBV20-1 and TRBJ2-7; D is undetermined. From germline, CDR1 is DFQATT and CDR2 SNEGSKA (reference sequence). With 0 bases removed from V and 6 bases from J, the gap between germline ends came to 12 bases. The CDR3 extends over 13 amino acids. The chain's CDR3 is CSARDFYLSEQYF. The CDR3 DNA sequence: TGCAGTGCTAGAGATTTCTACCTTTCCGAGCAGTACTTC.